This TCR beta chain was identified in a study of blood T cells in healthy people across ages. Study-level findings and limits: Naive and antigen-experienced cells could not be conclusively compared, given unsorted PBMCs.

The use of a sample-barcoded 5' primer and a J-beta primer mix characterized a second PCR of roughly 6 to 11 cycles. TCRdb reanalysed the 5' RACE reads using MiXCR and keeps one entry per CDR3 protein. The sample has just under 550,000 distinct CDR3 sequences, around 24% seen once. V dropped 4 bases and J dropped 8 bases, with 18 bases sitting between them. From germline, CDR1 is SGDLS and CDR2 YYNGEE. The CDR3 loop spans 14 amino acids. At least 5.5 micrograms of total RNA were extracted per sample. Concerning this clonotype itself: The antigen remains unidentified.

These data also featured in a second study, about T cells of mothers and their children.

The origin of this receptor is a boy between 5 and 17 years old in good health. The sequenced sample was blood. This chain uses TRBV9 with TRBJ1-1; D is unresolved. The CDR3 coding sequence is TGTGCCAGCAGCATCCGGGAGACGGCGGGAGAAGCTTTCTTT. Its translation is CASSIRETAGEAFF.